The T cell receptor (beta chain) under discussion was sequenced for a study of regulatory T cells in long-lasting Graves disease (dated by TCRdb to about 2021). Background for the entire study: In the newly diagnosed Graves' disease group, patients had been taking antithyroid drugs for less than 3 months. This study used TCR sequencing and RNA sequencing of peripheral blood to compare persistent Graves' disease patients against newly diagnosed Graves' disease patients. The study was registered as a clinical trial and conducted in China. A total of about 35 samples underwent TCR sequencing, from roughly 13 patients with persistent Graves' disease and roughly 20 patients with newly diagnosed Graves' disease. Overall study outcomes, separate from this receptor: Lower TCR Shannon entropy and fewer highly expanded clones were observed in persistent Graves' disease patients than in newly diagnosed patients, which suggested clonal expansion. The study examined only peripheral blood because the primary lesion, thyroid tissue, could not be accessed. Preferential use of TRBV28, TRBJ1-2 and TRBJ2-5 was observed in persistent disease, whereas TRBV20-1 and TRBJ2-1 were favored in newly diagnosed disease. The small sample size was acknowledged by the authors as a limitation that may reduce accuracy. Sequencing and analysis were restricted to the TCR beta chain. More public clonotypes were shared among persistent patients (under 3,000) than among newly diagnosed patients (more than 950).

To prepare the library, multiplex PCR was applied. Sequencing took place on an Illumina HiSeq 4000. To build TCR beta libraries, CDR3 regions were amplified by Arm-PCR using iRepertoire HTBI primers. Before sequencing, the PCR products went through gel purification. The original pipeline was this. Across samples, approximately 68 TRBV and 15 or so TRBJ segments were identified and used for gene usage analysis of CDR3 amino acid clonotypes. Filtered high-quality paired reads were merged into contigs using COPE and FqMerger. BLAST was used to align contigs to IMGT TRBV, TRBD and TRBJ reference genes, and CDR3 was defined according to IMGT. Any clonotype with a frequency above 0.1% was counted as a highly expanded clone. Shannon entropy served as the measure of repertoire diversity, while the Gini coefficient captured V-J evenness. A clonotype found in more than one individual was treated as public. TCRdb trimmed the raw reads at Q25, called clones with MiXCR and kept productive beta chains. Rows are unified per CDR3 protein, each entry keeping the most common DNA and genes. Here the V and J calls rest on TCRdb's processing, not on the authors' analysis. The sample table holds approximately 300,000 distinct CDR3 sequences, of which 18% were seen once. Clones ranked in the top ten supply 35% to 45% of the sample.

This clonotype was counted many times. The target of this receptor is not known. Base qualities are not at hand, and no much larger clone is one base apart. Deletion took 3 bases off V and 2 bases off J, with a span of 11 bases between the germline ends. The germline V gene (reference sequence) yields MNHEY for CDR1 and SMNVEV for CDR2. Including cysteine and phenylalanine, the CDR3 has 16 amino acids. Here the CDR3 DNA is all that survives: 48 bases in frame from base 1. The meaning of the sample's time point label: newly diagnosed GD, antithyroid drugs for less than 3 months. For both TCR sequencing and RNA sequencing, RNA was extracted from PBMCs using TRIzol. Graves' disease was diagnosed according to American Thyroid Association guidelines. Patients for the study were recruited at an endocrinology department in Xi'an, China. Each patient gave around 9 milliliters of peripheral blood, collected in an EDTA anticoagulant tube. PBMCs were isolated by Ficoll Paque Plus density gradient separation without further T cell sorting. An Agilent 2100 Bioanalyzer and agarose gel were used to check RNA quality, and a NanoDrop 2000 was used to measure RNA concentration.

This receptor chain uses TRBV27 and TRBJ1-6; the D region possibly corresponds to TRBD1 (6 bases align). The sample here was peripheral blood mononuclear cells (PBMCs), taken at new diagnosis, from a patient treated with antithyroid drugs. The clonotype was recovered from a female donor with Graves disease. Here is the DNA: TGTGCCAGCAGTTTGACCGACAGGACCTATAATTCACCCCTCCACTTT. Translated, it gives CASSLTDRTYNSPLHF.